This is a list of T cell receptor beta chains from one sample in a study of cytomegalovirus exposure and HLA in healthy donors. Profiled with immunoSEQ multiplex PCR; TCRdb holds only in-frame clones, not every one. The sample gives some 180,000 clones, roughly two thirds of which show up once; about 5.4% is in the top ten. Sequenced: PBMCs. The receptor source for this set is a woman in her late teens or twenties in good health and CMV-seropositive. Both conserved end residues are part of each CDR3. Each record gives: V gene, clone size, D gene, J gene, CDR3 protein, CDR3 DNA. A D gene is named only where the DNA matches it firmly. Only some rows state a clone size, as once, few, many or a class for expanded clones.

V: TRBV5-6
size: few
D: TRBD1
J: TRBJ1-1
CDR3: CASSPGGQGAGSRTEAFF
DNA: TGTGCCAGCAGCCCGGGGGGACAGGGGGCAGGTTCGAGAACTGAAGCTTTCTTT

V: TRBV30
size: -
D: TRBD1
J: TRBJ1-1
CDR3: CAWVRDRLNTEAFF
DNA: TGTGCCTGGGTAAGGGACAGACTGAACACTGAAGCTTTCTTT

V: TRBV27
size: -
D: TRBD1
J: TRBJ2-2
CDR3: CASRTGYTGELFF
DNA: TGTGCCAGCAGGACAGGGTACACCGGGGAGCTGTTTTTT

V: TRBV4-2
size: -
D: -
J: TRBJ1-2
CDR3: CASSQDRRANYGYTF
DNA: TGTGCCAGCAGCCAAGATAGGAGGGCAAACTATGGCTACACCTTC

V: TRBV4-1
size: -
D: -
J: TRBJ2-6
CDR3: CASSLRDRPGANVLTF
DNA: TGCGCCAGCAGCCTGCGGGACAGACCTGGGGCCAACGTCCTGACTTTC

V: TRBV2
size: -
D: -
J: TRBJ1-5
CDR3: CASKPGGTNQPQHF
DNA: TGTGCCAGCAAGCCCGGGGGAACTAATCAGCCCCAGCATTTT

V: TRBV5-5
size: -
D: TRBD1
J: TRBJ1-3
CDR3: CASSLGTGAIGDF
DNA: TGTGCCAGCAGCTTGGGGACAGGGGCGATCGGAGATTTT

V: TRBV5-6
size: -
D: TRBD2
J: TRBJ2-5
CDR3: CASSPGLAGGLDRETQYF
DNA: TGTGCCAGCAGCCCGGGACTAGCGGGGGGGTTAGACCGGGAGACCCAGTACTTC

V: TRBV6-6
size: few
D: TRBD2
J: TRBJ2-1
CDR3: CASSGLAGEDYNEQFF
DNA: TGTGCCAGCAGTGGACTAGCGGGGGAAGACTACAATGAGCAGTTCTTC

V: TRBV9
size: -
D: -
J: TRBJ2-7
CDR3: CASSVPREAPLYEQYF
DNA: TGTGCCAGCAGCGTACCCCGCGAGGCCCCTCTCTACGAGCAGTACTTC

V: TRBV9
size: -
D: TRBD1
J: TRBJ2-2
CDR3: CASRDNRGRTGELFF
DNA: TGTGCCAGCAGAGATAACAGGGGGCGGACCGGGGAGCTGTTTTTT

V: TRBV7-2
size: -
D: -
J: TRBJ1-1
CDR3: CASSLQASWEGIATEAFF
DNA: TGTGCCAGCAGCTTACAGGCCTCCTGGGAGGGGATTGCCACTGAAGCTTTCTTT

V: TRBV27
size: -
D: -
J: TRBJ1-2
CDR3: CASTLGYTF
DNA: TGTGCCAGCACCCTTGGCTACACCTTC

V: TRBV7-9
size: few
D: TRBD1
J: TRBJ2-7
CDR3: CASSHRTGGINEQYF
DNA: TGTGCCAGCAGCCACCGGACAGGGGGCATCAACGAGCAGTACTTC

V: TRBV2
size: -
D: TRBD1
J: TRBJ2-7
CDR3: CASSQPGQGNHEQYF
DNA: TGTGCCAGCAGTCAACCGGGACAGGGGAACCACGAGCAGTACTTC

V: TRBV7-6
size: -
D: TRBD1
J: TRBJ2-5
CDR3: CASSLRPGTVGFQETQYF
DNA: TGTGCCAGCAGCTTACGGCCCGGGACAGTAGGTTTCCAAGAGACCCAGTACTTC

V: TRBV5-6
size: once
D: -
J: TRBJ2-1
CDR3: CASSFGTPNEQFF
DNA: TGTGCCAGCAGCTTTGGGACTCCTAATGAGCAGTTCTTC